These T cell receptor beta chains were read from a single sample in a study of T cell responses to AZD1222 COVID-19 vaccine. The table came from immunoSEQ multiplex PCR; TCRdb's copy has only in-frame clones and leaves some out. The repertoire holds more than 120,000 clones, roughly 92% seen once, with roughly 10% in the top ten. The sample was peripheral blood, taken 28 days after the second AZD1222 dose. These receptors all stem from an adult who received the AZD1222 COVID-19 vaccine. CDR3s include the opening cysteine and the closing phenylalanine or tryptophan. The D gene is left open where the match is weak. The size of a clone is reported for some rows only, either as once, few or many, or as a class for expanded clones.

TRBD2	TRBV24-1	TRBJ2-2	-	TGTGCCACCAGTGGGGGGAGGGGAACGAACACCGGGGAGCTGTTTTTT	CATSGGRGTNTGELFF
TRBD1	TRBV11-2	TRBJ1-1	-	TGTGCCAGCAGCGCCCCCGGGACAGAGAACACTGAAGCTTTCTTT	CASSAPGTENTEAFF
TRBD1	TRBV30	TRBJ2-5	once	TGTGCCTGGAGTTCAAGGACAGGGGGTCACTTC	CAWSSRTGGHF
-	TRBV5-4	TRBJ1-2	-	TGTGCCAGCAGCTTGACGGGATCGAACTATGGCTACACCTTC	CASSLTGSNYGYTF
-	TRBV18	TRBJ2-3	once	TGTGCCAGCTCCCAAGCCCCGTGGGATACGCAGTATTTT	CASSQAPWDTQYF
TRBD2	TRBV28	TRBJ2-1	-	TGTGCCAGCAGTTTATCGGGGGGACCAGGGAGTGAGCAGTTCTTC	CASSLSGGPGSEQFF
TRBD1	TRBV9	TRBJ1-4	once	TGTGCCAGCAGCGTAGGGGGACAGACTAATGAAAAACTGTTTTTT	CASSVGGQTNEKLFF
-	TRBV5-1	TRBJ1-2	-	TGCGCCAGCAGCCCGGAAGTTACTAACTATGGCTACACCTTC	CASSPEVTNYGYTF
-	TRBV29-1	TRBJ1-2	few	TGCAGCGTTGCCAGGACAGACCTCTATGGCTACACCTTC	CSVARTDLYGYTF
-	TRBV27	TRBJ2-1	-	TGTGCCAGCAGCTCTAAGTCCCCAAGGCCCTACAATGAGCAGTTCTTC	CASSSKSPRPYNEQFF
-	TRBV7-2	TRBJ2-4	-	TGTGCCATCTCGAGGGGGAGGGAGGCCATTCAGTACTTC	CAISRGREAIQYF
-	TRBV6-5	TRBJ1-2	-	TGTGCCAGCAGTTACCTCACAGGGTACGCCTATGGCTACACCTTC	CASSYLTGYAYGYTF
-	TRBV19	TRBJ1-2	-	TGTGCCAGTAGTATAGATCTCGGCGAGAACTATGGCTACACCTTC	CASSIDLGENYGYTF
-	TRBV4-2	TRBJ2-7	-	TGTGCCAGCAGCCAAGGGGGCTACGAGCAGTACTTC	CASSQGGYEQYF
-	TRBV27	TRBJ2-1	-	TGTGCCAGCAGTTTAGACCAGGGGGGTTACAATGAGCAGTTCTTC	CASSLDQGGYNEQFF
-	TRBV27	TRBJ2-4	-	TGTGCCAGCAGTGACGGGGGTGCAAACATTCAGTACTTC	CASSDGGANIQYF
TRBD1	TRBV18	TRBJ1-3	-	TGTGCCAGCTCACCTTACAACAGGGGTTCCGGAAACACCATATATTTT	CASSPYNRGSGNTIYF
TRBD1	TRBV9	TRBJ1-5	-	TGTGCCAGCAGCCCAACAGGGGGGCATCAGCCCCAGCATTTT	CASSPTGGHQPQHF
-	TRBV4-3	TRBJ1-3	-	TGCGCCAGCAGCCAAGTCCACGGGGGGCTTGGAAACACCATATATTTT	CASSQVHGGLGNTIYF
-	TRBV27	TRBJ1-4	-	TGTGCCAGCAGCTATGATATTGACAGGACGAGGGAAAAACTGTTTTTT	CASSYDIDRTREKLFF
TRBD2	TRBV5-1	TRBJ2-1	-	TGCGCCAGCAGCCCCAAGGAACTAGCGGATTACAATGAGCAGTTCTTC	CASSPKELADYNEQFF
TRBD1	TRBV6-6	TRBJ1-2	-	TGTGCCAGCAGTTATGGGACAGGGGACTACTATGGCTACACCTTC	CASSYGTGDYYGYTF
-	TRBV11-2	TRBJ2-6	once	TGTGCCAGCAGCTCGGTCTCTGGGGCCAACGTCCTGACTTTC	CASSSVSGANVLTF
-	TRBV7-2	TRBJ1-1	-	TGTGCCAGCAGCTCGGAGAGTGTTATGAACACTGAAGCTTTCTTT	CASSSESVMNTEAFF
-	TRBV6-6	TRBJ2-3	-	TGTGCCAGCAGTTACTCCCAGAAGCAGTATTTT	CASSYSQKQYF
-	TRBV18	TRBJ2-2	-	TGTGCCAGCTCACCGTTCCAAGCGGGACAGTCCACCGGGGAGCTGTTTTTT	CASSPFQAGQSTGELFF
-	TRBV4-1	TRBJ1-6	-	TGCGCCAGCAGCCACGTGGTGGGGCAGAGCAATTCACCCCTCCACTTT	CASSHVVGQSNSPLHF
TRBD1	TRBV5-1	TRBJ1-2	-	TGCGCCAGCACTGGGACAGGCGAAGAAGCTAACTATGGCTACACCTTC	CASTGTGEEANYGYTF
TRBD1	TRBV6-4	TRBJ2-2	-	TGTGCCAGCAGGGCAGGGGGCCCCGGGGAGCTGTTTTTT	CASRAGGPGELFF
TRBD1	TRBV7-2	TRBJ1-2	-	TGTGCCAGCAGCTTACCCAGGGGGCACTTTGAGAGTGGCTACACCTTC	CASSLPRGHFESGYTF
TRBD1	TRBV5-6	TRBJ1-5	-	TGTGCCAGCAGCCACGGGACAGTTCGCAATCAGCCCCAGCATTTT	CASSHGTVRNQPQHF
TRBD1	TRBV19	TRBJ1-1	-	TGTGCCACCTTCGGGCAGGGGGGAAAAAACACTGAAGCTTTCTTT	CATFGQGGKNTEAFF
-	TRBV9	TRBJ1-5	-	TGTGCCAGCAGCGTAGGGTCTGGGCCAAATCAGCCCCAGCATTTT	CASSVGSGPNQPQHF
TRBD1	TRBV28	TRBJ1-2	-	TGTGCCAGCAGTGCACGGGACAGGGAGAACTATGGCTACACCTTC	CASSARDRENYGYTF
-	TRBV7-9	TRBJ1-1	-	TGTGCCAGCAGCTTAGTAGGGGAAAACACTGAAGCTTTCTTT	CASSLVGENTEAFF
TRBD2	TRBV6-2/TRBV6-3	TRBJ2-1	-	TGTGCCAGCAGCCCCCTAGCGGGGGGGCCTAATGAGCAGTTCTTC	CASSPLAGGPNEQFF
-	TRBV7-9	TRBJ1-5	-	TGTGCCAGCAGCTTAGGCAAAGATCAGCCCCAGCATTTT	CASSLGKDQPQHF
-	TRBV6-5	TRBJ1-1	-	TGTGCCAGCAGGCTCGACACTGAAGCTTTCTTT	CASRLDTEAFF
TRBD1	TRBV7-3	TRBJ1-2	-	TGTGCCAGCAGTCCGACAGGGGAAAGTTACTATGGCTACACCTTC	CASSPTGESYYGYTF
-	TRBV5-6	TRBJ2-1	-	TGTGCCAGCAGCGCTTCAGGGAGGCGGGGTCGCTCCTACAATGAGCAGTTCTTC	CASSASGRRGRSYNEQFF
-	TRBV2	TRBJ2-2	-	TGTGCCAGCAGTGATACCGGGGAGCTGTTTTTT	CASSDTGELFF
-	TRBV14	TRBJ1-2	-	TGTGCCAGCAGCCAAGTCGGATATAATGGCTACACCTTC	CASSQVGYNGYTF
-	TRBV10-3	TRBJ2-1	-	TGTGCCATCATGCGAGATCCCAATGAGCAGTTCTTC	CAIMRDPNEQFF